This T cell receptor beta chain was recorded in a study of metastatic and nonmetastatic thyroid tumors. Study context: The authors compared repertoires across blood and tumor or nodule tissue from malignant and benign thyroid patients.

This clone was observed many times. Original data processing: Clinicopathological groups differed in CDR3, with these differences serving to build a distant-metastasis classifier for papillary thyroid cancer. Through MiXCR, TCRdb re-clonotyped the PCR reads. Clone size and V and J calls follow TCRdb, not the original study. Of some 52,000 clones detected, 17% appear once; the ten largest clones hold approximately 3%. The CDR3 extends over 15 amino acids. Germline assignment: CDR1 GTSNPN and CDR2 SVGIG (reference sequence). Losses at the gene ends were 3 bases for V and 7 bases for J; bases not matched to a gene: 10. Patients underwent thyroid surgery, and none had received any treatment before it.

Material for sequencing was blood. This chain uses TRBV30 with TRBJ2-3; TRBD2 matches at 10 bases. The TCR comes from a female donor with papillary thyroid cancer or a benign thyroid nodule (not recorded which). Some clones in this sample may be carry-over from other donors' samples. This CDR3 reads CAWSPPLAGVHTQYF. The CDR3 DNA follows: TGTGCCTGGAGCCCCCCCCTAGCGGGAGTGCATACGCAGTATTTT.